This T cell receptor beta chain was recorded in a study of shared clonotypes between healthy human individuals. At the level of the study: Those who served as donors were a couple of women and three men between the ages of 18 and 49.

V shed 0 bases and J shed 4 bases, with 7 bases lying between them. Per germline, CDR1 MNHEY and CDR2 SMNVEV (reference sequence). There are 13 residues in the CDR3. This clone was observed a single time. The antigen is undetermined. General study findings and limits: An expected dependence of interdonor clonotype sharing on sequencing depth was noted. Rarefaction demonstrated incomplete sorted-subset sequencing despite large depth. The researchers took only blood, and tissue repertoires probably look different.

Only in-frame clones appear in the TCRdb table, and some are missing; sequencing was by immunoSEQ multiplex PCR. This sample has hundreds of thousands of clones, with less than 98% found just once. Sequenced input: naive CD4+ T cells sorted from blood. The subset was: CD45RA+ positively selected. The rearrangement links TRBV27 to TRBJ2-7, with unresolved D. The origin of this receptor is a woman in her twenties or thirties in good health. The CDR3 nucleotides read TGTGCCAGCAGTTTATCGAAGTTATACGAGCAGTACTTC. It yields the protein CASSLSKLYEQYF.